Following are 20 T cell receptor beta chains from one sample sequenced in a study of post-analysis software for immune sequencing data. Points from the study as a whole: The five TRBV segments detected at higher frequency in patients than in controls included TRBV5-6, TRBV5-1 and TRBV20-1.

These receptors' targets are unknown. Unique molecular identifiers had been added to the TCR beta cDNA libraries. TCRdb recomputed calls from the PCR reads with MiXCR, one row per CDR3 protein. The table includes more than 500,000 distinct CDR3 sequences, around a third detected once. Sequenced: blood. These receptors were taken from a girl aged 2-17 years with multiple sclerosis.

This clonotype has only a few counts. The genes are TRBV20-1 and TRBJ1-1; D gene unclear. Germline assignment: CDR1 DFQATT and CDR2 SNEGSKA (reference sequence). The CDR3 loop spans 13 amino acids. V shed 0 bases and J shed 0 bases, with 5 bases lying between them. CDR3 DNA: TGCAGTGCTAGAGATTTGATGAACACTGAAGCTTTCTTT. This translates into CSARDLMNTEAFF.

This chain links TRBV5-1 with TRBJ2-2, with D possibly being TRBD1 or TRBD2 (5 bases each). Trimming pared 0 bases from V and 0 bases from J, leaving 6 bases between. Germline V CDR1 and CDR2: SGHRS, YFSETQ. The CDR3 length is 15 residues. CDR3 protein: CASSLGDANTGELFF. The CDR3 DNA sequence: TGCGCCAGCAGCTTGGGGGACGCGAACACCGGGGAGCTGTTTTTT.

This clonotype showed up just a few times. This chain uses TRBV29-1 with TRBJ1-2; 7 bases are a match to TRBD1. The CDR3 covers 14 residues. Germline V CDR1 and CDR2: SQVTM, ANQGSEA. Unmatched junction bases numbered 8, after V lost 1 base and J lost 6 bases. The CDR3 DNA sequence: TGCAGCGTTGAAGTCCTCGCAGGGGGACATGGCTACACCTTC. Amino acid sequence: CSVEVLAGGHGYTF.

V and J are TRBV4-1 and TRBJ2-7; D ambiguous. There are 12 residues in the CDR3. Deletions cut 8 bases from V and 4 bases from J, with 12 bases between. Germline CDR1 and CDR2: MGHRA and YSYEKL. DNA of the CDR3: TGCGCCAGCGCCAGTGAGAGGTACGAGCAGTACTTC. It translates to CASASERYEQYF.

This chain uses TRBV28 with TRBJ2-4; 12 bases line up with TRBD1. Looked up from germline, CDR1 is MDHEN and CDR2 is SYDVKM. The CDR3 covers 14 residues. J gave up 3 bases and V 10 bases, and 4 bases lay outside the gene matches. In DNA form, the CDR3 reads TGTGCCACCGGGACAGGGGGCGGCAAAAACATTCAGTACTTC. This encodes CATGTGGGKNIQYF.

This CDR3 reads CASSPGRSAFF. The CDR3 DNA reads TGTGCCAGCAGTCCCGGCCGGTCGGCTTTCTTT. The chain couples TRBV12-3 or TRBV12-4 to TRBJ1-1; D unclear. This CDR3 has 11 residues. Trimming took 5 bases from V and 11 from J, leaving 12 bases between them.

This clonotype has more than one count but fewer than ten. The chain uses TRBV7-2 and TRBJ2-5, with D hard to call. The germline CDR1 and CDR2 sequences are SGHTA and FQGNSA. The V and J ends lost 3 bases and 5 bases respectively, with 10 bases between them. The CDR3 is made up of 13 amino acids. CDR3 sequence: CASSFKGWETQYF. For the CDR3, the DNA is TGTGCCAGCAGCTTTAAGGGTTGGGAGACCCAGTACTTC.

With respect to this clonotype: The missing conserved phenylalanine or tryptophan at the end of this CDR3 makes a read error likely. V and J are TRBV4-1 and TRBJ2-5, with 9 bases identical to TRBD1. The DNA end is more similar to TRBJ2-7, so the J call may be wrong. The CDR3 is 15 amino acids. Looked up from germline, CDR1 is MGHRA and CDR2 is YSYEKL. For the CDR3, the DNA is TGCGCCAGCAGCCAGGGACAGGGCGTCTCCTACGAGCAGTACTCC. It is translated as CASSQGQGVSYEQYS.

In DNA, the CDR3 is TGTGCCAGCAGCTCCAAAGAACCACCTAGGACGCGGACCCAGTACTTC. Translation gives CASSSKEPPRTRTQYF. This chain uses TRBV5-6 with TRBJ2-7; no clear D. The J call may be mistaken, given a closer DNA end match to TRBJ2-5. This CDR3 is built from 16 residues. Germline loops: CDR1 SGHDT, CDR2 YYEEEE.

This clonotype was found a few times. The chain combines TRBV12-3 or TRBV12-4 with TRBJ1-1; D gene uncertain. The CDR3 has 13 amino acids. V lost 3 bases, J lost 0 bases, and 5 bases lay in between. CDR3 in DNA: TGTGCCAGCAGTTTTCATATGAACACTGAAGCTTTCTTT. Its protein product is CASSFHMNTEAFF.

To note about this clonotype: The junction departs from the called germline gene at one end, perhaps through a read error. This rearrangement joins TRBV5-1 to TRBJ1-2; D not resolved. The CDR3 is 15 amino acids. Germline CDR1 SGHRS, CDR2 YFSETQ. In nucleotides, the CDR3 is TGCGCCAGCAGCTTGGGAGTTACTACGGACTATGACTACACCTTC. Amino acids: CASSLGVTTDYDYTF.

The CDR3 bases are TGCGCCAGCAGCCCAGTCCCCAGGGAGGCTGAAGCTTTCTTT. Amino acid sequence: CASSPVPREAEAFF. The rearrangement links TRBV5-1 to TRBJ1-1; TRBD1 might be the D (5 bases). Germline CDR1 and CDR2: SGHRS and YFSETQ. The CDR3 is 14 residues long. V dropped 4 bases and J dropped 6 bases, with 16 bases sitting between them.

The chain carries TRBV6-2 or TRBV6-3 and TRBJ1-2, with 8 positions matching TRBD1. After removal of 2 bases from V and 5 bases from J, the junction contained 10 bases not matched to a gene. The CDR3 is made up of 16 amino acids. The germline gives CDR1 MNHEY, CDR2 SVGEGT. The DNA for the CDR3 is TGTGCCAGCAGTTACATCCGGGACAGGAGACCGTATGGCTACACCTTC. Its protein product is CASSYIRDRRPYGYTF.

This clonotype was seen ten or more times. The chain recombines TRBV10-3 with TRBJ2-7; 7 bases are a match to TRBD1. The germline V gene encodes CDR1 ENHRY and CDR2 SYGVKD. This CDR3 is 16 amino acids long. V shed 2 bases and J 7 bases; nucleotides not matched to a gene: 14. CDR3 in DNA: TGTGCCATCAGTGAGCCTAAACAGGGGATCGTTATGGAGCAGTACTTC. Translating gives CAISEPKQGIVMEQYF.

The genes are TRBV20-1 and TRBJ2-4, with a tentative D call TRBD2 (6 bases). This CDR3 is 15 amino acids long. Germline lookup yields CDR1 DFQATT and CDR2 SNEGSKA (reference sequence). V lost 6 bases to trimming and J lost 0 bases, with 15 bases between them. In nucleotides, the CDR3 is TGCAGTGCCCGCGGAGGAGCGGGAGCCAAAAACATTCAGTACTTC. This translates into CSARGGAGAKNIQYF.

This sequence joins TRBV6-5 and TRBJ2-1, with 12 bases fitting TRBD2. The CDR3 totals 20 residues. J lost 0 bases, V lost 1 base, and 10 bases had no gene match. CDR1 MNHEY and CDR2 SVGAGI come from the germline V gene. The CDR3 region is CASSYLTSGGSLGSYNEQFF. CDR3 nucleotide sequence: TGTGCCAGCAGTTACTTGACTAGCGGGGGCTCACTAGGCTCCTACAATGAGCAGTTCTTC.

The chain uses TRBV9 and TRBJ2-7; 7 bases are shared with TRBD1. Trimming cost V 6 bases and J 3 bases; bases outside gene matches: 9. The CDR3 covers 14 residues. Germline values: CDR1 SGDLS, CDR2 YYNGEE. CDR3 sequence reads: CASNPGTDLYEQYF. In DNA form, the CDR3 reads TGTGCCAGCAACCCCGGGACAGATCTCTACGAGCAGTACTTC.

The gene calls are TRBV7-9 and TRBJ2-1; 10 nucleotides agree with TRBD2. V lost 5 bases, J lost 0 bases, and 13 bases stayed unmatched. Germline lookup yields CDR1 SEHNR and CDR2 FQNEAQ (reference sequence). This CDR3 is 19 amino acids long. The CDR3 DNA sequence: TGTGCCAGCAGCGGAGACCTAGCGGGGGTTACGAGCTCCTACAATGAGCAGTTCTTC. This codes for CASSGDLAGVTSSYNEQFF.

The chain has TRBV5-1 and TRBJ1-5, with D hard to call. The germline V and J ends were trimmed by 6 bases and 0 bases, with 13 bases remaining between them. Germline values: CDR1 SGHRS, CDR2 YFSETQ. The CDR3 sequence is 15 residues long. The CDR3 loop reads CASKETSLSNQPQHF. CDR3 sequence (DNA): TGCGCCAGCAAAGAGACCTCTCTTAGCAATCAGCCCCAGCATTTT.

This clonotype was seen a few times. The chain has TRBV3-1 and TRBJ2-5, with 8 bases fitting TRBD2. Trimming cost V 3 bases and J 5 bases; bases outside gene matches: 8. CDR1 and CDR2 from the germline V gene are LGHDT and YNNKEL (reference sequence). The length of the CDR3 is 15 residues. The CDR3 coding sequence is TGTGCCAGCAGCCATAGCCGGGGGGGTTTGGAGACCCAGTACTTC. It specifies CASSHSRGGLETQYF.